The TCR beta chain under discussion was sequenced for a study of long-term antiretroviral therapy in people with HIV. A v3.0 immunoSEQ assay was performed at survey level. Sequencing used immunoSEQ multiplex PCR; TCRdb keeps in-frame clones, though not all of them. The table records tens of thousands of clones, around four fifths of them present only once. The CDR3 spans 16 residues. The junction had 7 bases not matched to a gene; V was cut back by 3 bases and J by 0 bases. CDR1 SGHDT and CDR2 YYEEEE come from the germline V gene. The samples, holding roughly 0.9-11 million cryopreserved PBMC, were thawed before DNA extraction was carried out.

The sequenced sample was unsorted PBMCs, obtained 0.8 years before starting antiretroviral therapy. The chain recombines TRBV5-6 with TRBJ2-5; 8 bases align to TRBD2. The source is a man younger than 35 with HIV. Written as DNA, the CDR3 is TGTGCCAGCAGCTCAACCCGACTAGCGTACCAAGAGACCCAGTACTTC. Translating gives CASSSTRLAYQETQYF.